A single sample is the source of the 19 T cell receptor beta chains below, sequenced in a study of CXCR3-negative and CXCR3-positive naive CD8 T cells. UMI-labeled 5' RACE TRB cDNA libraries were prepared from the cells. Each CDR3 protein gets one entry in TCRdb, which reprocessed the 5' RACE reads and gives no DNA. The table counts about 130,000 distinct CDR3 sequences; about 0.3% lies in the top ten. Sequencing input: naive CXCR3- CD8+ T cells from blood. Sample subset: CD45RO-CCR7+CD27+CD95- naive CD8+ T cells lacking CXCR3 (TNR3-). The receptors come from a human donor in good health. Some clones in this sample may be carry-over from other donors' samples.

The V call is TRBV7-9, the J call TRBJ2-7. The V gene's germline CDR1 is SEHNR and CDR2 FQNEAQ (reference sequence). The CDR3 loop spans 15 amino acids. The CDR3 sequence is CASSLVVRGWHEQYF.

The CDR3 reads CASSPGTLSTDTQYF. The chain has TRBV28 and TRBJ2-3; TCRdb returns TRBD1, unconfirmable since there is no DNA. Looked up from germline, CDR1 is MDHEN and CDR2 is SYDVKM. This CDR3 is built from 15 residues.

The rearrangement joins TRBV7-9 to TRBJ2-7; TCRdb outputs TRBD2, but without DNA this stays unchecked. The germline gives CDR1 SEHNR, CDR2 FQNEAQ (reference sequence). The CDR3 sequence is 17 residues long. The CDR3 reads CASSFKGPGTSVLKQYF.

The chain has TRBV19 and TRBJ2-1; TCRdb selects TRBD1, and the lack of DNA leaves this call unchecked. This CDR3 is 18 amino acids long. The V gene's germline CDR1 is LNHDA and CDR2 SQIVND (reference sequence). This chain's CDR3 is CASSIGTDQSLSYNEQFF.

The chain combines TRBV6-5 with TRBJ2-7; TCRdb gives TRBD2 as the D gene, but with no DNA this cannot be confirmed. Germline lookup yields CDR1 MNHEY and CDR2 SVGAGI. The CDR3 spans 16 residues. This chain's CDR3 is CASSYLGTSVPYEQYF.

CDR3 sequence: CASSLIAGVRYEQFF. This sequence joins TRBV28 and TRBJ2-1; the D call from TCRdb, TRBD2, cannot be confirmed without DNA. The CDR3 spans 15 residues. Germline lookup yields CDR1 MDHEN and CDR2 SYDVKM.

The CDR3 sequence: CSVVPEITGTPYEQYF. V and J are TRBV29-1 and TRBJ2-7; TCRdb designates TRBD1, a call that cannot be tested without DNA. The CDR3 sequence is 16 residues long. Germline CDR1 reads SQVTM; CDR2 reads ANQGSEA.

This chain uses TRBV11-2 with TRBJ2-5; the D gene TCRdb calls, TRBD1, cannot be checked with no DNA. Germline V gene sequence: CDR1 SGHAT, CDR2 FQNNGV. The CDR3 has 13 amino acids. CDR3 residues: CASRRTSTETQYF.

This chain connects TRBV4-3 to TRBJ2-7; lacking DNA, the TRBD2 call made by TCRdb goes unchecked. Looked up from germline, CDR1 is LGHNA and CDR2 is YSLEER. This CDR3 is 15 amino acids long. The CDR3: CASSHLTGSTYEQYF.

The chain joins TRBV7-6 to TRBJ2-3. The germline V gene has CDR1 SGHVS and CDR2 FNYEAQ. This CDR3 has 12 amino acids. CDR3 region: CASSSLADTQYF.

The chain recombines TRBV20-1 with TRBJ2-7; as DNA is missing, the TRBD2 call by TCRdb cannot be tested. CDR1 DFQATT and CDR2 SNEGSKA come from the germline V gene (reference sequence). This CDR3 contains 17 residues. The CDR3 loop is CSAGDIDSGRGTYEQYF.

This chain connects TRBV4-2 to TRBJ2-7. There are 16 residues in the CDR3. CDR1 is LGHNA and CDR2 is YNFKEQ in the germline V gene. The CDR3: CASSQGFGDNSYEQYF.

The chain recombines TRBV6-4 with TRBJ2-1; TCRdb lists TRBD1, though no DNA is available to test this call. The germline gives CDR1 MRHNA, CDR2 SNTAGT. The CDR3 extends over 19 amino acids. The CDR3 loop is CASTPGQGNSYGSYNEQFF.

CDR3 sequence: CSARTSGSIDEQFF. The V and J genes are TRBV20-1 and TRBJ2-1; with no DNA, the TCRdb D assignment of TRBD2 cannot be verified. The germline V gene encodes CDR1 DFQATT and CDR2 SNEGSKA (reference sequence). The CDR3 extends over 14 amino acids.

The CDR3 spells CASSGSSYRKNYEQYF. This chain connects TRBV28 to TRBJ2-7; the D call of TRBD2 rests on TCRdb alone, since no DNA is present to check it. In germline, CDR1 is MDHEN, CDR2 SYDVKM. The CDR3 extends over 16 amino acids.

This chain uses TRBV10-3 with TRBJ1-1. Germline values: CDR1 ENHRY, CDR2 SYGVKD. The CDR3 runs to 14 residues. CDR3 in amino acids: CAITIGPANTEAFF.

The chain links TRBV21-1 to TRBJ2-2; TCRdb calls TRBD1, which cannot be checked without DNA. TRBV21-1 is assigned pseudogene status. The CDR3 is 16 amino acids. This CDR3 reads CASSRAGRGGSGELFF.

The genes are TRBV7-9 and TRBJ2-2. This CDR3 has 15 amino acids. The germline CDR1 and CDR2 sequences are SEHNR and FQNEAQ (reference sequence). Here the CDR3 reads CASSLERRNTGELFF.

The V gene is TRBV29-1, the J gene TRBJ2-7; TCRdb's assignment of TRBD2 cannot be checked, as there is no DNA. This CDR3 comprises 15 residues. Germline values: CDR1 SQVTM, CDR2 ANQGSEA. CDR3 in amino acids: CSVDGGPSSSYEQYF.